This TCR beta chain was sequenced during a study of T-cell memory formation after mild COVID-19. Study-wide context: There were largely donor-specific TCR clusters. Study results and limitations: Mostly located in CM and EM were contracting CD4+ clones, with contracting CD8+ clones located in EMRA. CD4/CD8 balance held among clones contracting day 15 to 85, and later expanders leaned CD4+.

In germline, CDR1 is LNHDA, CDR2 SQIVND (reference sequence). Trimming took 6 bases from V and 7 from J; bases not matched to a gene: 9. The CDR3 loop spans 15 amino acids. TCRdb passed the 5' RACE reads through MiXCR, listing each CDR3 protein once. The sample has hundreds of thousands of distinct CDR3 sequences, 25% to 30% seen once. As regards this clonotype: Antigen unknown.

The sample taken for sequencing was PBMCs or a T cell subset sorted from them (not recorded which). This rearrangement joins TRBV19 to TRBJ1-4; 9 bases are shared with TRBD1. The source is an adult woman who had mild COVID-19 (a few samples of this study predate the infection). Cell type and time point are not known. The CDR3 here is CASRTDRGISEKLFF. The CDR3 DNA follows: TGTGCCAGTAGAACCGACAGGGGGATAAGTGAAAAACTGTTTTTT.